This T cell receptor beta chain emerged from a study of blood T cell repertoires in COVID-19. Study information: Samples came from the United States, Italy and Spain, spanning acute and convalescent COVID-19. From T cells, B-cell-depleted T cells, or PBMCs came the material, which was cDNA or gDNA.

Seattle's enrolled individuals joined amid active infection and were then monitored longitudinally. CDR1 and CDR2 (germline): SGHTA, FQGNSA. CDR3 length equals 14 residues. V was cut by 3 bases and J by 9 bases, with 15 bases left in between. This clone occurred a few times. Clones were sequenced by immunoSEQ multiplex PCR, and TCRdb holds only the in-frame ones, with some missing. The sample shows about 95,000 clones, around 90% of them seen only once. V gene TRBV7-2 combines with J gene TRBJ1-5; D call uncertain. Specimen: peripheral blood. The clonotype comes from a man in his fifties or sixties with COVID-19, enrolled during active disease. CDR3 loop: CASSFSVFEGPQHF. CDR3 nucleotides: TGTGCCAGCAGCTTCTCTGTTTTCGAGGGGCCCCAGCATTTT.